The clone carrying this T cell receptor (beta chain) was counted only a few times. Its antigen is still unknown. The sample originates from a study of T cells in Graves' hyperthyroidism and ophthalmopathy. On the study more broadly: Peripheral blood was drawn at first diagnosis, prior to all treatment. The study's findings and limits: In validation, the model predicted ophthalmopathy. These predictions came a median roughly 7.1 months before onset. Among thyroid clonotypes expanded above 0.001, most also appeared in blood.

Germline V gene sequence: CDR1 LGHDT, CDR2 YNNKEL (reference sequence). With 7 bases removed from V and 8 bases from J, the gap between germline ends came to 18 bases. This CDR3 contains 14 residues. Across 18 months, stable Graves' hyperthyroidism was marked by no progression to ophthalmopathy. Amplification of TCR beta CDR3 regions used RNA as the template. An initial round of RT-PCR targeting the TCR CDR3 relied on the HTBI primer set. TCRdb used MiXCR to reprocess the multiplex PCR reads, holding one entry per CDR3 protein. The top ten hold approximately 7.9% of the sample, which has about 300,000 distinct CDR3 sequences, around 13% seen once.

This receptor was obtained from a woman in her thirties or forties with Graves' hyperthyroidism. Sequenced input: blood. The V and J genes are TRBV3-1 and TRBJ2-1, with D perhaps TRBD1 or TRBD2 (5 bases each). The CDR3 region has the DNA TGTGCCAGCACCCCCCGGCTAGCCAGGGATGAGCAGTTCTTC. It codes for CASTPRLARDEQFF.